This T cell receptor (beta chain) was identified during a study of neurological immune-mediated disorders. Documented time point: longitudinal time-point 3. In germline, CDR1 is DFQATT, CDR2 SNEGSKA (reference sequence). Trimming cost V 1 base and J 6 bases; bases outside gene matches: 14. The CDR3 has 19 residues. Study conclusions and caveats: CDR3 amino acid sequences of expanded clones were not shared across subjects, a result suggesting private repertoires in all groups.

This clonotype showed up many times. No antigen is known for it. TCRdb itself ran the 5' RACE reads through MiXCR, one entry per CDR3 protein. This sample has approximately 47,000 distinct CDR3 sequences; 12% occur once, and the top ten carry about 10%. This TCR was sampled from a male donor with HTLV-1-associated myelopathy (HAM/TSP). Sequencing was done on a sample of PBMCs. The rearrangement links TRBV20-1 to TRBJ2-1; 14 nucleotides agree with TRBD2. The CDR3 region has the DNA TGCAGTGCTAGAGGTTGGGGACTAGCGGGGGAAAAGAATATCAATGAGCAGTTCTTC. It specifies CSARGWGLAGEKNINEQFF.